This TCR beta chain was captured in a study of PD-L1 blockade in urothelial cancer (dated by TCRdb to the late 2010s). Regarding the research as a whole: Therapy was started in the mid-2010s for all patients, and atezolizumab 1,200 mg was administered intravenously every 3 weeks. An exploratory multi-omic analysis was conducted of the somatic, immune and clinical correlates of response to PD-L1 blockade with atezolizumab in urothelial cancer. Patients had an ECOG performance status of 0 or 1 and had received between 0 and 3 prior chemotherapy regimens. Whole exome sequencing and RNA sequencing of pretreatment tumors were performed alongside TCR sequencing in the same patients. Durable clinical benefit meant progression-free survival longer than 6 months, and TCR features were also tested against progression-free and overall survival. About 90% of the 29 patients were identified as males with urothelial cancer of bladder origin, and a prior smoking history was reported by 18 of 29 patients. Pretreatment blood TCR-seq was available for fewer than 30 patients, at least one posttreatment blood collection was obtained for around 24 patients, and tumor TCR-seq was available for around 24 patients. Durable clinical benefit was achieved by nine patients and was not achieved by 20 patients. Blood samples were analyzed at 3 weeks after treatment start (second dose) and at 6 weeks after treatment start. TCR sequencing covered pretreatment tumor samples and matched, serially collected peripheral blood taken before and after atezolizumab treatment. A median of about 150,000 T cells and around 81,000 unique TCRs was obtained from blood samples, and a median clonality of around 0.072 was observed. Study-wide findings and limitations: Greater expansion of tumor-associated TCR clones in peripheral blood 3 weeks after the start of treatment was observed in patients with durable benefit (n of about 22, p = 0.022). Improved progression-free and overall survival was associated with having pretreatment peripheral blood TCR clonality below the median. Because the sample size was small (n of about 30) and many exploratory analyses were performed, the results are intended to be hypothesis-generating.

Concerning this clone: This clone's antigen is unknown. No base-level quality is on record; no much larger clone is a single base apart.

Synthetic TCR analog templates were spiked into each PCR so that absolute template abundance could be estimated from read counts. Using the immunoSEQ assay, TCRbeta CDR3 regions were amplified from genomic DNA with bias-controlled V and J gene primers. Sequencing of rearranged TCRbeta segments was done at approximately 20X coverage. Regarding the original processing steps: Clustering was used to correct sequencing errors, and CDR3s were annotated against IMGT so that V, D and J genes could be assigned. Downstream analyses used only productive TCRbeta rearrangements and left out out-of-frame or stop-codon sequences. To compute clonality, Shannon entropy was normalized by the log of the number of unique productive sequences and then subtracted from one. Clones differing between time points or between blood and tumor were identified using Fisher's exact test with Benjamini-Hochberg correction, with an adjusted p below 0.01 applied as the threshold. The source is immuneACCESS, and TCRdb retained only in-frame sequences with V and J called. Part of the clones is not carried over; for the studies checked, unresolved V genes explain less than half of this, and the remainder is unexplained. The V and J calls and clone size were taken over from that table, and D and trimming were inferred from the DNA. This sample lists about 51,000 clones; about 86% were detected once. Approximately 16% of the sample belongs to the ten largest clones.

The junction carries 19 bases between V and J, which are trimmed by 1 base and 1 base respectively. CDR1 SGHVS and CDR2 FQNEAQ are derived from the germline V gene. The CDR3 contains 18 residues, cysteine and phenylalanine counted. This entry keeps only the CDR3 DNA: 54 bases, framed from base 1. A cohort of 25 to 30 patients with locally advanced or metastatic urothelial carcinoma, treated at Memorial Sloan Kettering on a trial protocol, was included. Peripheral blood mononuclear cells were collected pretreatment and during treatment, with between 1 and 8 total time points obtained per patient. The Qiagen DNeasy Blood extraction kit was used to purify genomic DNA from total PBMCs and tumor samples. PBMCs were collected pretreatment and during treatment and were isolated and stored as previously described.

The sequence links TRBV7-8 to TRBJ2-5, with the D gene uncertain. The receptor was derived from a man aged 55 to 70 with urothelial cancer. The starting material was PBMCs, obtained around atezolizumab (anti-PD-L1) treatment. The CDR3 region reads CASSLVTFRAPFQETQYF. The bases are TGTGCCAGCAGCTTAGTCACCTTTAGAGCACCCTTCCAAGAGACCCAGTACTTC.